This T cell receptor (beta chain) was sequenced during a study of shared clonotypes between healthy human individuals. Study-wide points: A reduction in generation probabilities was seen for non-shared clonotypes relative to those shared by all four donors.

CD45RO-negative cells were positively selected for CCR7, leaving out terminally differentiated effector memory CD45RA+ cells. V trimming: 4 bases; J trimming: 5 bases; junction bases outside the gene matches: 8. In germline, CDR1 is MGHRA, CDR2 YSYEKL. The CDR3 is 15 amino acids. As for this clone: Its specificity is unknown.

The deep-level immunoSEQ assay was used. The data were produced by immunoSEQ multiplex PCR, yet TCRdb's version contains in-frame clones alone and is incomplete. The sample yields hundreds of thousands of clones, roughly nine tenths seen once. The chain joins TRBV4-1 to TRBJ2-7; 10 bases line up with TRBD2. The material sequenced was naive CD8+ T cells sorted from blood. The sequence came from a man in his thirties or forties in good health. The chain's CDR3 is CASSPSGSFVNEQYF. The CDR3, as DNA: TGCGCCAGCAGCCCTAGCGGGAGTTTTGTGAACGAGCAGTACTTC.